This T cell receptor (beta chain) was documented in a study of PD-L1 blockade in urothelial cancer. Using immunoSEQ multiplex PCR, the repertoire was profiled, and TCRdb retains in-frame clones only, with some absent. The table records tens of thousands of clones, about 86% of them present only once. Germline CDR1 is MNHNY and CDR2 is SVGAGI (reference sequence). The junction had 4 bases not matched to a gene; V was cut back by 2 bases and J by 5 bases. The length of the CDR3 is 15 residues. V gene TRBV6-6 combines with J gene TRBJ2-1; 9 bases fit TRBD1. The receptor comes from a man in his fifties with urothelial cancer. The sample in question was PBMCs, obtained around atezolizumab (anti-PD-L1) treatment. CDR3 loop: CASSYEGQGNNEQFF. CDR3 nucleotide sequence: TGTGCCAGCAGTTACGAGGGACAGGGAAACAATGAGCAGTTCTTC.